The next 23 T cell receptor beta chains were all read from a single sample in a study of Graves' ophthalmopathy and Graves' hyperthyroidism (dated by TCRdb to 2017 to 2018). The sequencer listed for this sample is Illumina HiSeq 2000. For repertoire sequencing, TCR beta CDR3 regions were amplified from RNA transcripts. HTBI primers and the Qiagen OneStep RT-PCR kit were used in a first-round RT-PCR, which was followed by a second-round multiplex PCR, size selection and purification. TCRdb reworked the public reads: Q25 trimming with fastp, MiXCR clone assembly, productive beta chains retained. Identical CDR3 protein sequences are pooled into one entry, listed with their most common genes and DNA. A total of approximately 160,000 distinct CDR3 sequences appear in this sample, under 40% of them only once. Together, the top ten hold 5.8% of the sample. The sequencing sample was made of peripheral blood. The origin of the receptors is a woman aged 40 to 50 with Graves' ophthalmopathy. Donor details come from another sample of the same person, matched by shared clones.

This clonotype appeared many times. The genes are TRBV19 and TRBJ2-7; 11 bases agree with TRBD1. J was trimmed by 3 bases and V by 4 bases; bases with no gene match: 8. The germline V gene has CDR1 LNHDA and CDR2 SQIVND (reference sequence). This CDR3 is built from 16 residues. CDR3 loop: CASSTAGTGGSYEQYF. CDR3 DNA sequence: TGTGCCAGTAGTACAGCCGGGACAGGGGGAAGCTACGAGCAGTACTTC.

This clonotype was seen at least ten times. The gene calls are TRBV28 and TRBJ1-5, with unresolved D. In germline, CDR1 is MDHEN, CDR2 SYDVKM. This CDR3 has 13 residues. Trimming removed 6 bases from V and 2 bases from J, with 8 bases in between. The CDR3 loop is CASRVAGNQPQHF. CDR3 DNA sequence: TGTGCCAGCAGGGTGGCTGGCAATCAGCCCCAGCATTTT.

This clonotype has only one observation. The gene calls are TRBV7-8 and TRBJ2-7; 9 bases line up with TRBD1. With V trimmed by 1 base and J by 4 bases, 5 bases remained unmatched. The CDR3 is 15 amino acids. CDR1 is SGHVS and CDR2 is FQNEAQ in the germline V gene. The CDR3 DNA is TGTGCCAGCAGCTTAGGCCAGGGGACAGGGTACGAGCAGTACTTC. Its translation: CASSLGQGTGYEQYF.

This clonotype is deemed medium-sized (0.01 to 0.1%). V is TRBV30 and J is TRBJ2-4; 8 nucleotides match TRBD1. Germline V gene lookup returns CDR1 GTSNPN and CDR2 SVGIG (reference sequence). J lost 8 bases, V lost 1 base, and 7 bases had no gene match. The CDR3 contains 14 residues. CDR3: CAWSEGQGLDIQYF. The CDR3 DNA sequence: TGTGCCTGGAGTGAAGGACAGGGATTGGACATTCAGTACTTC.

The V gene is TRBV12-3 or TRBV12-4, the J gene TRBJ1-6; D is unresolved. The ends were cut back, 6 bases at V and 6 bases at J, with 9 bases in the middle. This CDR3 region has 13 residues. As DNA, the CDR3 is TGTGCCAGCAGCCACCCCCGTAATTCACCCCTCCACTTT. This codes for CASSHPRNSPLHF.

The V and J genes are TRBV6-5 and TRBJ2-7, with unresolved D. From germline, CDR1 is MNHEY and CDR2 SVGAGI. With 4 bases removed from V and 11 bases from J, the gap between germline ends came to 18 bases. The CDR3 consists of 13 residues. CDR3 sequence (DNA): TGTGCCAGCAGTTCCCCTGCTGACCCCCGCAAGTACTTC. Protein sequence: CASSSPADPRKYF.

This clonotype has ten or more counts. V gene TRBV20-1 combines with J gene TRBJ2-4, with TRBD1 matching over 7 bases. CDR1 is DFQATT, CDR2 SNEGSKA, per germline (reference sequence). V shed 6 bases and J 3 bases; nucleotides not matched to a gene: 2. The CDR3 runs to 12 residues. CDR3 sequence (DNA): TGCAGTGCCGACAGGGTCAAAAACATTCAGTACTTC. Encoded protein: CSADRVKNIQYF.

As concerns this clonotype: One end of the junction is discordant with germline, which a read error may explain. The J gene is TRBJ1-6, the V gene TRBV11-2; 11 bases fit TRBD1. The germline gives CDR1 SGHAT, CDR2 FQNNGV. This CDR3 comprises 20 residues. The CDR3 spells CANSLLLGQGVLSGNSPLHF. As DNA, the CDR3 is TGTGCCAACAGCTTACTTTTGGGACAGGGGGTTTTGTCTGGGAATTCACCCCTCCACTTT.

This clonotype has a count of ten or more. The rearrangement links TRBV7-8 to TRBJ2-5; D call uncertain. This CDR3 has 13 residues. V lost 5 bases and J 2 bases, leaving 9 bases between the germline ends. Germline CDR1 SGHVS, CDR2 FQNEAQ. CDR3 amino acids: CASSPVDQETQYF. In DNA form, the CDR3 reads TGTGCCAGCAGCCCTGTGGATCAAGAGACCCAGTACTTC.

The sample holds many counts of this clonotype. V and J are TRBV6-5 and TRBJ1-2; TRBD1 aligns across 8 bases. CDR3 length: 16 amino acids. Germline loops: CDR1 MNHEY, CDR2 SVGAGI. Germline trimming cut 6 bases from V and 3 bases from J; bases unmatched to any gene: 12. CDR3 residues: CASRYPGAGGDYGYTF. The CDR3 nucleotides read TGTGCCAGCAGATACCCCGGGGCAGGGGGCGACTATGGCTACACCTTC.

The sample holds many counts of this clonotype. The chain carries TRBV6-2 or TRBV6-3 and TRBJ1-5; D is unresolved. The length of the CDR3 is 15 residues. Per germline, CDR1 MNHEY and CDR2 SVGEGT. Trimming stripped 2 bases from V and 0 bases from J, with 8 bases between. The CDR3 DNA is TGTGCCAGCAGTTACGCGGGATATAGCAATCAGCCCCAGCATTTT. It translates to CASSYAGYSNQPQHF.

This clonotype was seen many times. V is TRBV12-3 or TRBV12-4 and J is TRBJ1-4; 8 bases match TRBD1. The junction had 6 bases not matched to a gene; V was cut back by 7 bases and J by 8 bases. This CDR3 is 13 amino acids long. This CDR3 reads CASNTDRAEKLFF. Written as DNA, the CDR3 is TGTGCCAGCAACACGGACAGGGCCGAAAAACTGTTTTTT.

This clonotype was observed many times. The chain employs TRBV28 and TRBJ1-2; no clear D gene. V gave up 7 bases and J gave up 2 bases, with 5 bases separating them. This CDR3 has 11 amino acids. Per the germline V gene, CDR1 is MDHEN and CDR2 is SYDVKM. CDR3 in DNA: TGTGCCAGCACCCAGAACTATGGCTACACCTTC. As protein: CASTQNYGYTF.

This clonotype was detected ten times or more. The CDR3 coding sequence is TGTGCCAGCAGCCAAGTTTCTGGGTCTGGAAACACCATATATTTT. Protein sequence: CASSQVSGSGNTIYF. This chain uses TRBV3-1 with TRBJ1-3; D call uncertain. CDR1 and CDR2 (germline): LGHDT, YNNKEL (reference sequence). This CDR3 spans 15 amino acids. V was cut by 1 base and J by 1 base, with 8 bases left in between.

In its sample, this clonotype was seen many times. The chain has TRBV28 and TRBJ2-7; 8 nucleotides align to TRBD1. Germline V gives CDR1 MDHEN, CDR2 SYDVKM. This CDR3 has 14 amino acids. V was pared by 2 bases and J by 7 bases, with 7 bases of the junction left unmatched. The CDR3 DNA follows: TGTGCCAGCAGTTTAAGCCAGGGGGCGGGGGAGCAGTACTTC. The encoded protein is CASSLSQGAGEQYF. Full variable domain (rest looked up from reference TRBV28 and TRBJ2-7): DVKVTQSSRYLVKRTGEKVFLECVQDMDHENMFWYRQDPGLGLRLIYFSYDVKMKEKGDIPEGYSVSREKKERFSLILESASTNQTSMYLCASSLSQGAGEQYFGPGTRLTVT.

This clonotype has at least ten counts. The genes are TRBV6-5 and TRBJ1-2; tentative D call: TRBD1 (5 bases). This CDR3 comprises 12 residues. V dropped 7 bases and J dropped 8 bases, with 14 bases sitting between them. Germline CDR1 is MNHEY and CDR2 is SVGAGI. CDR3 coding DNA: TGTGCCAGCACCACGGGGGAATTGGGCTACACCTTC. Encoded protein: CASTTGELGYTF.

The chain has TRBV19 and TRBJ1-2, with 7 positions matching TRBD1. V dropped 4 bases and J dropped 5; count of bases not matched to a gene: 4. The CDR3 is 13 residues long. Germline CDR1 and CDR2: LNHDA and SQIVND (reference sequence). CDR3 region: CASSNRDRYGYTF. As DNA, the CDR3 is TGTGCCAGTAGTAACCGGGACAGATATGGCTACACCTTC.

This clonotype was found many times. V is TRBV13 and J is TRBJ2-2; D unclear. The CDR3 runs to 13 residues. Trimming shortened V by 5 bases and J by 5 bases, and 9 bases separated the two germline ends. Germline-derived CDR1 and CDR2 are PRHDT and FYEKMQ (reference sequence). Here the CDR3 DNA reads TGTGCCAGCAGCCCCCGACGTACCGGGGAGCTGTTTTTT. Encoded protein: CASSPRRTGELFF. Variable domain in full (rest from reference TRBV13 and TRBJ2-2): AAGVIQSPRHLIKEKRETATLKCYPIPRHDTVYWYQQGPGQDPQFLISFYEKMQSDKGSIPDRFSAQQFSDYHSELNMSSLELGDSALYFCASSPRRTGELFFGEGSRLTVL.

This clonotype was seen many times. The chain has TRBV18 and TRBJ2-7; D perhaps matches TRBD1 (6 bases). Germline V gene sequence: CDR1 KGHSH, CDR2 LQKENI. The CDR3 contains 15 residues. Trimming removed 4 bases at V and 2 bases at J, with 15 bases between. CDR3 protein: CASSLGAGVTYEQYF. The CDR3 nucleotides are TGTGCCAGCTCACTTGGGGCAGGGGTAACCTACGAGCAGTACTTC.

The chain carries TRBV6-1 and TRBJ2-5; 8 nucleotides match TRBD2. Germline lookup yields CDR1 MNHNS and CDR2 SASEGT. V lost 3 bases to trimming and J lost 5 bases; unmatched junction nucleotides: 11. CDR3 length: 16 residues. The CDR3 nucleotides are TGTGCCAGCAGTGATTCCGGGGGGGCTAGGGAGGAGACCCAGTACTTC. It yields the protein CASSDSGGAREETQYF.

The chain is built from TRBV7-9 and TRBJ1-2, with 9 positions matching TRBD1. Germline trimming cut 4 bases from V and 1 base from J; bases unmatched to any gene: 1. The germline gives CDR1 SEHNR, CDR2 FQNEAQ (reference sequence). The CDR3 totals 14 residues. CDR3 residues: CASSWTGDNYGYTF. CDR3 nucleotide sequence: TGTGCCAGCAGCTGGACAGGGGATAACTATGGCTACACCTTC.

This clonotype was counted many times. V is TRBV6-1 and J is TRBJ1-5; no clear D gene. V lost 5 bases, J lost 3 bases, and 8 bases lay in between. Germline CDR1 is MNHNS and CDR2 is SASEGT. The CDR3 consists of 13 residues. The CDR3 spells CASSRRINQPQHF. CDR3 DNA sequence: TGTGCCAGCAGTCGACGGATCAATCAGCCCCAGCATTTT.

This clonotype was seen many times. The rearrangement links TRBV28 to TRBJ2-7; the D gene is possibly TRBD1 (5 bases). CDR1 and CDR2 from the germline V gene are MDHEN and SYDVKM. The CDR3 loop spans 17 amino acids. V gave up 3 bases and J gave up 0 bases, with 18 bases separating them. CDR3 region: CASSFFSGAGYSYEQYF. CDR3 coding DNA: TGTGCCAGCAGTTTTTTTAGTGGGGCAGGGTACTCCTACGAGCAGTACTTC.